These 21 T cell receptor beta chains were all obtained from the same sample, sequenced in a study of blood T cell repertoires in COVID-19. Measured with immunoSEQ multiplex PCR; TCRdb has only the in-frame clones, and not every one. The table shows 150,000 or so clones, with approximately 90% occurring only once. Source material: peripheral blood. All receptors come from a man in his late teens or twenties with COVID-19, enrolled during active disease.

The chain carries TRBV4-3 and TRBJ2-2; the D gene is possibly TRBD2 (5 bases). The CDR3 totals 16 residues. Trimming stripped 0 bases from V and 5 bases from J, with 13 bases between. Germline V gene lookup returns CDR1 LGHNA and CDR2 YSLEER. The chain's CDR3 is CASSQDSGDSTGELFF. The CDR3 DNA reads TGCGCCAGCAGCCAAGATTCCGGGGATTCGACCGGGGAGCTGTTTTTT.

The chain couples TRBV10-2 to TRBJ2-7, with D possibly matching TRBD1 (5 bases). Germline-derived CDR1 and CDR2 are WSHSY and SAAADI. Deletions cut 5 bases from V and 0 bases from J, with 17 bases between. The CDR3 is made up of 16 amino acids. CDR3: CASSPPSGRGSYEQYF. The CDR3 DNA reads as TGCGCCAGCAGTCCCCCTTCGGGTAGGGGCTCCTACGAGCAGTACTTC.

In this sample, this clone turned up once. The V call is TRBV7-6, the J call TRBJ2-1; 10 nucleotides line up with TRBD2. Germline V CDR1 and CDR2: SGHVS, FNYEAQ. The ends lost 0 bases at V and 8 bases at J; junction bases unmatched: 10. The CDR3 runs 17 residues. This CDR3 is CASSLAGGTSALDEQFF. The CDR3, as DNA: TGTGCCAGCAGCTTAGCAGGAGGGACTAGCGCCCTCGATGAGCAGTTCTTC.

The gene calls are TRBV30 and TRBJ2-5, with D possibly being TRBD1 (5 bases). Germline V gene lookup returns CDR1 GTSNPN and CDR2 SVGIG (reference sequence). V was trimmed by 8 bases and J by 5 bases, leaving 18 bases between them. The CDR3 covers 13 residues. The CDR3 sequence: CAQTGRPGETQYF. Here the CDR3 DNA reads TGTGCCCAGACTGGGCGCCCAGGGGAGACCCAGTACTTC.

The rearrangement joins TRBV7-8 to TRBJ2-7, with 7 bases fitting TRBD2. The CDR3 covers 17 residues. CDR1 and CDR2 from the germline V gene are SGHVS and FQNEAQ. V was clipped by 1 base and J by 4 bases; unmatched bases: 13. The CDR3 DNA reads as TGTGCCAGCAGCTTAGTCGCGCTAGCGGAAAAGGGATACGAGCAGTACTTC. It is translated as CASSLVALAEKGYEQYF.

The chain uses TRBV4-1 and TRBJ2-7; 13 bases line up with TRBD2. CDR1 is MGHRA and CDR2 is YSYEKL in the germline V gene. The CDR3 sequence is 16 residues long. V was pared by 5 bases and J by 6 bases, with 10 bases of the junction left unmatched. The CDR3 DNA is TGCGCCAGCAGCAAAACTAGCGGGAGGGCCCTTGGCGAGCAGTACTTC. Translated, it gives CASSKTSGRALGEQYF.

The chain couples TRBV11-2 to TRBJ1-1, with 7 bases matching TRBD1. Unmatched junction bases numbered 8, after V lost 5 bases and J lost 8 bases. Germline V gene lookup returns CDR1 SGHAT and CDR2 FQNNGV. This CDR3 comprises 13 residues. The chain's CDR3 is CASSAYRGREAFF. Written as DNA, the CDR3 is TGTGCCAGCAGCGCCTACAGGGGCCGGGAAGCTTTCTTT.

This chain links TRBV29-1 with TRBJ2-1; 7 bases align to TRBD1. V was clipped by 6 bases and J by 9 bases; unmatched bases: 8. The CDR3 consists of 12 residues. Germline loops: CDR1 SQVTM, CDR2 ANQGSEA. In DNA, the CDR3 is TGCAGCGTCGACAGGGTTCAGGGTGAGCAGTTCTTC. It yields the protein CSVDRVQGEQFF.

The J gene is TRBJ2-2, the V gene TRBV3-1 (or the pseudogene TRBV3-2), with 12 bases matching TRBD2. Trimming at V came to 1 base and at J to 7 bases, leaving 7 bases not matched to a gene. This CDR3 is built from 17 residues. CDR1 and CDR2 (germline): LGHDT, YNNKEL (reference sequence). CDR3 protein: CASSQGLAGGGGGELFF. In nucleotides, the CDR3 is TGTGCCAGCAGCCAAGGCCTAGCGGGAGGGGGCGGCGGGGAGCTGTTTTTT.

J is TRBJ2-7 and V is TRBV19, with TRBD1 identical over 8 bases. The V segment lost 5 bases and the J segment 6 bases; nucleotides outside the gene matches: 6. CDR3 length equals 13 residues. Germline loops: CDR1 LNHDA, CDR2 SQIVND (reference sequence). As DNA, the CDR3 is TGTGCCAGTAGTTCGACAGGGGCGGGCGAGCAGTACTTC. This encodes CASSSTGAGEQYF.

J is TRBJ2-7 and V is TRBV18, with 13 bases aligning to TRBD2. CDR1 is KGHSH and CDR2 is LQKENI in the germline V gene. This CDR3 has 14 amino acids. The junction had 2 bases not matched to a gene; V was cut back by 3 bases and J by 6 bases. In nucleotides, the CDR3 is TGTGCCAGCTCACCCGGACTAGCGGGAGTCGAGCAGTACTTC. Residues: CASSPGLAGVEQYF.

The chain joins TRBV27 to TRBJ2-3; TRBD2 is a possible D gene (7 bases). V shed 0 bases and J shed 1 base, with 8 bases lying between them. Looked up from germline, CDR1 is MNHEY and CDR2 is SMNVEV (reference sequence). The CDR3 loop spans 15 amino acids. The CDR3 loop reads CASSLSGGGTDTQYF. In DNA, the CDR3 is TGTGCCAGCAGTTTATCAGGGGGGGGCACAGATACGCAGTATTTT.

This chain links TRBV27 with TRBJ2-3; D may be TRBD2 (5 bases). Germline V gene data show CDR1 as MNHEY and CDR2 as SMNVEV (reference sequence). V gave up 8 bases and J gave up 10 bases, with 13 bases separating them. This CDR3 spans 11 amino acids. The CDR3 DNA sequence: TGTGCCAGCGGGTTGACTAAGCCGCAGTATTTT. Amino acid sequence: CASGLTKPQYF.

The V and J genes are TRBV20-1 and TRBJ2-6; 8 nucleotides match TRBD1. CDR3 length equals 16 residues. The germline gives CDR1 DFQATT, CDR2 SNEGSKA (reference sequence). Trimming took 4 bases from V and 0 from J; bases not matched to a gene: 5. The CDR3 nucleotides read TGCAGTGCTATTGACAGGGGCCCCTCTGGGGCCAACGTCCTGACTTTC. Its protein is CSAIDRGPSGANVLTF.

This sequence joins TRBV7-9 and TRBJ1-2; D possibly corresponds to TRBD1 (5 bases). V was trimmed by 4 bases and J by 7 bases, leaving 19 bases between them. CDR1 and CDR2 (germline): SEHNR, FQNEAQ (reference sequence). The CDR3 spans 15 residues. In DNA form, the CDR3 reads TGTGCCAGCAGCTCCCCGGGACTCATAATACGTGGCTACACCTTC. Amino acid sequence: CASSSPGLIIRGYTF.

The chain recombines TRBV9 with TRBJ1-3; D is unresolved. This CDR3 has 17 residues. V dropped 0 bases and J dropped 4 bases, with 17 bases sitting between them. CDR1 is SGDLS, CDR2 YYNGEE, per germline. The CDR3 protein is CASSVDGSGITGNTIYF. CDR3 bases: TGTGCCAGCAGCGTAGACGGTTCGGGTATTACGGGAAACACCATATATTTT.

The chain uses TRBV3-1 (or the pseudogene TRBV3-2) and TRBJ2-1, with TRBD2 matching over 10 bases. After removal of 0 bases from V and 13 bases from J, the junction contained 9 bases not matched to a gene. Germline V gives CDR1 LGHDT, CDR2 YNNKEL (reference sequence). CDR3 length equals 15 residues. CDR3 bases: TGTGCCAGCAGCCAAGAGGTTCTAGCGGGAGTGAAACAGTTCTTC. Translated, it gives CASSQEVLAGVKQFF.

This sequence joins TRBV29-1 and TRBJ2-2, with D possibly matching TRBD1 (6 bases). V dropped 7 bases and J dropped 5 bases, with 11 bases sitting between them. Germline values: CDR1 SQVTM, CDR2 ANQGSEA. The length of the CDR3 is 12 residues. CDR3 coding DNA: TGCAGCGCCGCTAGGGGGACCGGGGAGCTGTTTTTT. Protein sequence: CSAARGTGELFF.

CDR3 sequence: CAISGGDRDGYTF. CDR3 DNA sequence: TGTGCCATCAGTGGCGGGGACAGGGATGGCTACACCTTC. The chain carries TRBV10-3 and TRBJ1-2; 9 nucleotides agree with TRBD1. Germline V CDR1 and CDR2: ENHRY, SYGVKD. This CDR3 spans 13 amino acids. V lost 4 bases and J lost 6; bases outside the gene matches: 3.

The rearrangement links TRBV27 to TRBJ2-1, with D perhaps TRBD1 (5 bases). The CDR3 length is 12 residues. Germline CDR1 and CDR2: MNHEY and SMNVEV (reference sequence). V lost 6 bases, J lost 5 bases, and 8 bases lay in between. The CDR3 spells CASSPTDNEQFF. The DNA of the CDR3 is TGTGCCAGCAGCCCGACAGACAATGAGCAGTTCTTC.

The rearrangement links TRBV4-1 to TRBJ2-5, with a possible D match to TRBD2 (5 bases). V lost 0 bases and J 4 bases, leaving 12 bases between the germline ends. The germline V gene has CDR1 MGHRA and CDR2 YSYEKL. The CDR3 spans 15 residues. CDR3 amino acids: CASSQEMAAGETQYF. CDR3 in DNA: TGCGCCAGCAGCCAAGAAATGGCGGCGGGAGAGACCCAGTACTTC.